A single sample is the source of the 9 T cell receptor beta chains below, sequenced in a study of Ad26.COV2.S vaccination and SARS-CoV-2 variants. This sample's treatment: 15 to 20 received Ad26.COV2.S at low or high dose, single or two shots; a few received placebo; per-sample allocation not given. Each sample was drawn 63 days after the first injection (of vaccine or placebo). Sequencing was performed with immunoSEQ multiplex PCR; in TCRdb, only in-frame clones are kept and a portion is missing. The table includes about 440,000 clones, 90% detected once. The sample here was peripheral blood, taken in a trial of Ad26.COV2.S vaccine versus placebo. The receptors shown here come from a person between 18 and 60 years old who received the Ad26.COV2.S COVID-19 vaccine or a placebo.

This chain connects TRBV4-3 to TRBJ1-5; D is unresolved. Trimming removed 0 bases at V and 5 bases at J, with 17 bases between. CDR1 is LGHNA, CDR2 YSLEER, per germline. The CDR3 totals 17 residues. The CDR3 coding sequence is TGCGCCAGCAGCCAAGATTATCGGCAGGCGGGTTATCAGCCCCAGCATTTT. Translating gives CASSQDYRQAGYQPQHF.

In DNA form, the CDR3 reads TGTGCCAGCAGTTTTCTTAACGGACTAGCGGGGTATGAGCAGTTCTTC. It translates to CASSFLNGLAGYEQFF. The rearrangement links TRBV28 to TRBJ2-1, with 12 bases aligning to TRBD2. Germline loops: CDR1 MDHEN, CDR2 SYDVKM. This CDR3 comprises 16 residues. V shed 3 bases, J shed 8 bases, and the junction held 8 bases outside the gene matches.

V usage is TRBV4-2 and J usage is TRBJ2-7, with 10 bases that match TRBD2. The trim removed 0 bases at V and 4 bases at J, leaving 6 bases unmatched. Germline values: CDR1 LGHNA, CDR2 YNFKEQ. CDR3 size: 16 residues. CDR3 sequence reads: CASSQDLASGRYEQYF. The CDR3 nucleotides read TGTGCCAGCAGCCAAGATTTAGCTAGCGGGAGATACGAGCAGTACTTC.

The V gene is TRBV27, the J gene TRBJ2-1, with 7 bases matching TRBD2. The germline V gene has CDR1 MNHEY and CDR2 SMNVEV (reference sequence). With V trimmed by 3 bases and J by 9 bases, 8 bases remained unmatched. The length of the CDR3 is 14 residues. The CDR3 region has the DNA TGTGCCAGCAGTTTGGGGGGAGGGAACGGTGAGCAGTTCTTC. Encoded protein: CASSLGGGNGEQFF.

CDR3 sequence reads: CASSLDGNTGELFF. The CDR3 nucleotides read TGCGCCAGCAGCTTAGACGGGAACACCGGGGAGCTGTTTTTT. The chain carries TRBV5-1 and TRBJ2-2; the D is unclear. This CDR3 contains 14 residues. Deletions cut 2 bases from V and 1 base from J, with 6 bases between. CDR1 is SGHRS, CDR2 YFSETQ, per germline.

There are a few counts of this clone. The chain is built from TRBV15 and TRBJ2-7; 9 bases fit TRBD2. This CDR3 spans 16 amino acids. V lost 0 bases and J lost 6; bases outside the gene matches: 9. Germline lookup yields CDR1 LNHNV and CDR2 YYDKDF (reference sequence). The CDR3 bases are TGTGCCACCAGCAGAGATGCGGCTAGCGGGAAGATCGAGCAGTACTTC. It codes for CATSRDAASGKIEQYF.

The rearrangement uses TRBV2 and TRBJ2-5; possible D gene TRBD2, 6 bases. The CDR3 is 14 residues long. CDR1 is SNHLY, CDR2 FYNNEI, per germline. V was shortened by 5 bases and J by 4 bases, with 14 bases between the two germline ends. The CDR3 region is CASSPLGGRETQYF. The CDR3 coding sequence is TGTGCCAGCAGTCCTCTTGGGGGGAGAGAGACCCAGTACTTC.

CDR3 sequence reads: CASTLPAGNTIYF. In DNA form, the CDR3 reads TGTGCCAGTACCCTCCCTGCTGGAAACACCATATATTTT. The chain carries TRBV19 and TRBJ1-3, with D hard to call. Trimming cost V 7 bases and J 2 bases, with 9 bases left between them. Germline CDR1 and CDR2: LNHDA and SQIVND (reference sequence). CDR3 length equals 13 residues.

The chain joins TRBV5-1 to TRBJ2-1; possible D gene TRBD2, 5 bases. This CDR3 is 12 amino acids long. Trimming removed 9 bases at V and 7 bases at J, with 14 bases between. Germline assignment: CDR1 SGHRS and CDR2 YFSETQ. CDR3 loop: CATRDEGNEQFF. As DNA, the CDR3 is TGCGCCACCCGAGACGAGGGAAATGAGCAGTTCTTC.